This TCR beta chain was recorded in a study of cytomegalovirus exposure and HLA in healthy donors. Germline V gene lookup returns CDR1 SGHVS and CDR2 FNYEAQ. CDR3 size: 12 residues. The V and J ends lost 5 bases and 7 bases respectively, with 9 bases between them. This clone occurred a few times. Primers for the PCR totalled 60 Vbeta and 13 Jbeta. TCRdb's table, derived via immunoSEQ multiplex PCR, lists solely in-frame clones and lacks some. Seen here are tens of thousands of clones, roughly 74% observed once, and the top ten hold roughly 8.2%. The clonotype originates from a man aged 18 to 30 in good health and CMV-seropositive. Specimen: PBMCs. The rearrangement uses TRBV7-6 and TRBJ1-5; no reliable D call. The CDR3 DNA is TGTGCCAGCAGCCAATTCGGGCAGCCCCAGCATTTT. This sequence encodes CASSQFGQPQHF.